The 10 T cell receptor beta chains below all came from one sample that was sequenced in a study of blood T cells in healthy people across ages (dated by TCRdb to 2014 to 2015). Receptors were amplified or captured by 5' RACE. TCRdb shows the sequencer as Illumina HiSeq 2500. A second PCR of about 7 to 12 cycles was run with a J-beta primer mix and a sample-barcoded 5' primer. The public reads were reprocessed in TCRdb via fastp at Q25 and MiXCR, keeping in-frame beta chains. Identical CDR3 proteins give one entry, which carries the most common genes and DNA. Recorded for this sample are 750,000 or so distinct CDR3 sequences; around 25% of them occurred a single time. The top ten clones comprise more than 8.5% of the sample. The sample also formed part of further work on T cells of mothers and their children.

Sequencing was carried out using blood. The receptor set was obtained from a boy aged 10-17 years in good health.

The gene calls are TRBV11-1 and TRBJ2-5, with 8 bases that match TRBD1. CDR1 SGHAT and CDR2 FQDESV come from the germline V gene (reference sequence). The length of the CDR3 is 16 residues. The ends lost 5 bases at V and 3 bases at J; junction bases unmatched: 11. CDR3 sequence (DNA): TGTGCCAGCAGCACGTTACAGGGGGATCTAAAAGAGACCCAGTACTTC. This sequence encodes CASSTLQGDLKETQYF.

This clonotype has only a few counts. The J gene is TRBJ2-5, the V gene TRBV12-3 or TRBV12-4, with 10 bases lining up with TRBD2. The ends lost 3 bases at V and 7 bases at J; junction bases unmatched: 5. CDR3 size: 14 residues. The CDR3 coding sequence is TGTGCCAGCAGTTTGGGACTAGCGTGGGGGACCCAGTACTTC. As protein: CASSLGLAWGTQYF.

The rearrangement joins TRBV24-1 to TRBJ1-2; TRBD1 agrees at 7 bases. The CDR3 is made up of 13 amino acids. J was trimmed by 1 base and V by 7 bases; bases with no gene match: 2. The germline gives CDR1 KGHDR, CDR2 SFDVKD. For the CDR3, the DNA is TGTGCCACCAGAGGACAGGATAACTATGGCTACACCTTC. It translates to CATRGQDNYGYTF.

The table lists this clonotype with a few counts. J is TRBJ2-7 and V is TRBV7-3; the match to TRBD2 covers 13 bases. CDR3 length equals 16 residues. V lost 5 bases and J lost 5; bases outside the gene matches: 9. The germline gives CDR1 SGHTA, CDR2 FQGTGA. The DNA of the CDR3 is TGTGCCAGCAGCCCCGGGACTAGCGGGATAGTCGACGAGCAGTACTTC. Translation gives CASSPGTSGIVDEQYF.

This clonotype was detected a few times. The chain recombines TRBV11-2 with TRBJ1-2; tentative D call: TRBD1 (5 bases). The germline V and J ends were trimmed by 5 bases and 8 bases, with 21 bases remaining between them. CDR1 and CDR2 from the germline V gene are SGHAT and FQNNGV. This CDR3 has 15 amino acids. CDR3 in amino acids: CASSRIDQGYRGYTF. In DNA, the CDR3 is TGTGCCAGCAGCCGCATCGACCAGGGTTACCGCGGCTACACCTTC.

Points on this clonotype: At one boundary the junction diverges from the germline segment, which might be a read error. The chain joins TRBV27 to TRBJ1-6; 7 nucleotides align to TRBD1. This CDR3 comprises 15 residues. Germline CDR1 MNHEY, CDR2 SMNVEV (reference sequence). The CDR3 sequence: CDSIARQGFNSPLHF. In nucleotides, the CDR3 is TGTGACAGCATTGCCCGACAGGGCTTTAATTCACCCCTCCACTTT.

CDR3 sequence: CSAFRSLSAVQETQYF. The CDR3 DNA reads as TGCAGTGCTTTCCGATCGCTGTCGGCAGTACAAGAGACCCAGTACTTC. This chain connects TRBV20-1 to TRBJ2-5, with no clear D. Per germline, CDR1 DFQATT and CDR2 SNEGSKA (reference sequence). Trimming removed 5 bases from V and 2 bases from J, with 21 bases in between. This CDR3 comprises 16 residues.

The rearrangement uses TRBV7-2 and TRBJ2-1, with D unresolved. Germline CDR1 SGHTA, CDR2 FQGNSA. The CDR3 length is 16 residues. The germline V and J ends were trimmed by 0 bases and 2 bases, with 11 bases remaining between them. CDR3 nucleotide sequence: TGTGCCAGCAGCTTAGCTGGGGTCCATCCCTACAATGAGCAGTTCTTC. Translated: CASSLAGVHPYNEQFF.

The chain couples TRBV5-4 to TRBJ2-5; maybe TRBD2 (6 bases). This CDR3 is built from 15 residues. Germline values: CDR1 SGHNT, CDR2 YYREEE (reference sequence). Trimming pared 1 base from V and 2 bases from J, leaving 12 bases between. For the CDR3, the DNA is TGTGCCAGCAGCTTGAGAAGCGGGCGGCAAGAGACCCAGTACTTC. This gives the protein CASSLRSGRQETQYF. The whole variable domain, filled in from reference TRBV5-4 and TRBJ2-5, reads ETGVTQSPTHLIKTRGQQVTLRCSSQSGHNTVSWYQQALGQGPQFIFQYYREEENGRGNFPPRFSGLQFPNYSSELNVNALELDDSALYLCASSLRSGRQETQYFGPGTRLLVL.

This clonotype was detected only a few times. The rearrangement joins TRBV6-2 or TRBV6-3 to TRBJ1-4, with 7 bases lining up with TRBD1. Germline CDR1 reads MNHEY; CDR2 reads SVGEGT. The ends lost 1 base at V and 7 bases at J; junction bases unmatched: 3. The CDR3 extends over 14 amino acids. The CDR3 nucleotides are TGTGCCAGCAGTTACTACAGGGGCGGTGAAAAACTGTTTTTT. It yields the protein CASSYYRGGEKLFF.